These 20 T cell receptor beta chains came from one sample sequenced in a study of blood T cell repertoires in COVID-19. The assay was immunoSEQ multiplex PCR, and TCRdb's table has in-frame clones only and misses some. Of 70,000 or so clones in the sample, 75% to 90% were seen once. The sequencing sample was made of peripheral blood. The receptors were gathered from an elderly woman with active COVID-19.

The chain uses TRBV2 and TRBJ1-1; TRBD1 is a possible D gene (6 bases). The V end lost 6 bases, the J end lost 4 bases, and 15 bases lay between the germline ends. The CDR3 has 14 residues. CDR1 and CDR2 (germline): SNHLY, FYNNEI. The CDR3 loop is CASRGGRGFTEAFF. In nucleotides, the CDR3 is TGTGCCAGCAGGGGGGGGCGAGGCTTCACTGAAGCTTTCTTT.

This clone occurred a few times. The rearrangement links TRBV5-4 to TRBJ2-3, with 9 nucleotides matching TRBD2. Per germline, CDR1 SGHNT and CDR2 YYREEE (reference sequence). This CDR3 has 15 residues. V lost 2 bases, J lost 1 base, and 2 bases stayed unmatched. CDR3 nucleotides: TGTGCCAGCAGCTTCGAGCGGGAGGGCACAGATACGCAGTATTTT. It codes for CASSFEREGTDTQYF.

This chain joins TRBV5-6 and TRBJ2-7, with 7 bases lining up with TRBD2. Trimming cost V 5 bases and J 2 bases; bases outside gene matches: 7. Germline CDR1 is SGHDT and CDR2 is YYEEEE. The CDR3 has 14 amino acids. CDR3 sequence (DNA): TGTGCCAGCAGTCGACAGCGGGGTACCTACGAGCAGTACTTC. This encodes CASSRQRGTYEQYF.

The V call is TRBV6-5, the J call TRBJ2-3; tentatively, D is TRBD1 (5 bases). Trimming shortened V by 2 bases and J by 3 bases, and 6 bases separated the two germline ends. CDR1 and CDR2 from the germline V gene are MNHEY and SVGAGI. The CDR3 sequence is 13 residues long. The chain's CDR3 is CASSYPGTDTQYF. The CDR3 DNA reads as TGTGCCAGCAGTTACCCAGGGACAGATACGCAGTATTTT.

The chain has TRBV4-1 and TRBJ2-5; TRBD2 is a possible D gene (6 bases). Per germline, CDR1 MGHRA and CDR2 YSYEKL. Trimming took off 1 base at V and 2 bases at J, with 11 bases between the two ends. The CDR3 runs 15 residues. The CDR3 DNA is TGCGCCAGCAGCCAAGCTCTAGCGAGGCAAGAGACCCAGTACTTC. Translating gives CASSQALARQETQYF.

The rearrangement joins TRBV28 to TRBJ2-7; 7 nucleotides align to TRBD2. The CDR3 has 17 residues. The V gene's germline CDR1 is MDHEN and CDR2 SYDVKM. V trimming: 3 bases; J trimming: 4 bases; junction bases outside the gene matches: 15. In DNA, the CDR3 is TGTGCCAGCAGTTTTTCTCGTTCTCGGGGGGTTCGATACGAGCAGTACTTC. This translates into CASSFSRSRGVRYEQYF.

V usage is TRBV7-2 and J usage is TRBJ1-1; a possible D gene is TRBD1 (5 bases). CDR3 length equals 13 residues. Germline V lookup: CDR1 SGHTA, CDR2 FQGNSA. Trimming took 1 base from V and 6 from J, leaving 9 bases between them. The CDR3 region is CASSLVAGPEAFF. The CDR3, as DNA: TGTGCCAGCAGCTTAGTGGCAGGGCCTGAAGCTTTCTTT.

V and J are TRBV4-2 and TRBJ1-6, with D uncertain. Deletions cut 0 bases from V and 10 bases from J, with 10 bases between. This CDR3 has 14 residues. The germline V gene encodes CDR1 LGHNA and CDR2 YNFKEQ. DNA for the CDR3: TGTGCCAGCAGCCAAGACCCTATTATCTCACCCCTCCACTTT. It is translated as CASSQDPIISPLHF.

The chain is built from TRBV19 and TRBJ2-3; 7 bases line up with TRBD2. Losses at the gene ends were 10 bases for V and 4 bases for J; bases not matched to a gene: 11. This CDR3 comprises 14 residues. Looked up from germline, CDR1 is LNHDA and CDR2 is SQIVND (reference sequence). CDR3 sequence reads: CAIAAAGVADTQYF. For the CDR3, the DNA is TGTGCCATTGCCGCGGCGGGGGTCGCAGATACGCAGTATTTT.

V gene TRBV7-3 combines with J gene TRBJ2-5; no clear D. V was cut by 1 base and J by 5 bases, with 11 bases left in between. This CDR3 has 14 amino acids. Germline CDR1 is SGHTA and CDR2 is FQGTGA. CDR3 residues: CASSLSGKRETQYF. DNA of the CDR3: TGTGCCAGCAGCTTAAGCGGCAAAAGGGAGACCCAGTACTTC.

The chain combines TRBV24-1 with TRBJ2-3; 7 bases are shared with TRBD2. The CDR3 covers 13 residues. V dropped 10 bases and J dropped 3; count of bases not matched to a gene: 6. Looked up from germline, CDR1 is KGHDR and CDR2 is SFDVKD. This CDR3 is CATGGRATDTQYF. For the CDR3, the DNA is TGTGCCACTGGGGGGAGGGCAACAGATACGCAGTATTTT.

The chain couples TRBV4-2 to TRBJ2-3; 9 bases fit TRBD2. Germline lookup yields CDR1 LGHNA and CDR2 YNFKEQ. V lost 3 bases and J lost 3; bases outside the gene matches: 7. The CDR3 consists of 16 residues. The CDR3 nucleotides are TGTGCCAGCAGCCACCTTAGCGGGAGAGGGACAGATACGCAGTATTTT. This gives the protein CASSHLSGRGTDTQYF.

The V call is TRBV7-2, the J call TRBJ2-2, with 9 bases matching TRBD2. Unmatched junction bases numbered 8, after V lost 6 bases and J lost 6 bases. CDR1 is SGHTA and CDR2 is FQGNSA in the germline V gene. CDR3 size: 15 residues. CDR3 in amino acids: CASRTIAGVPGELFF. The CDR3 region has the DNA TGTGCCAGCAGGACAATAGCGGGAGTACCCGGGGAGCTGTTTTTT.

This clone was observed once. This rearrangement joins TRBV29-1 to TRBJ1-1; no clear D. V was trimmed by 5 bases and J by 0 bases, leaving 7 bases between them. Germline V lookup: CDR1 SQVTM, CDR2 ANQGSEA. The CDR3 contains 12 residues. The CDR3 nucleotides read TGCAGCGTTCGAGTCATGAACACTGAAGCTTTCTTT. It codes for CSVRVMNTEAFF. Full variable domain (rest looked up from reference TRBV29-1 and TRBJ1-1): SAVISQKPSRDICQRGTSLTIQCQVDSQVTMMFWYRQQPGQSLTLIATANQGSEATYESGFVIDKFPISRPNLTFSTLTVSNMSPEDSSIYLCSVRVMNTEAFFGQGTRLTVV.

The chain uses TRBV18 and TRBJ1-2; D is possibly TRBD1 (6 bases). This CDR3 spans 15 amino acids. Per germline, CDR1 KGHSH and CDR2 LQKENI. Trimming stripped 3 bases from V and 7 bases from J, with 18 bases between. CDR3 nucleotide sequence: TGTGCCAGCTCACCGAACCCTACAGGGAGCGGTGGCTACACCTTC. It yields the protein CASSPNPTGSGGYTF.

The rearrangement uses TRBV29-1 and TRBJ2-7, with D maybe TRBD1 (5 bases). With 3 bases removed from V and 7 bases from J, the gap between germline ends came to 25 bases. The CDR3 sequence is 16 residues long. Germline assignment: CDR1 SQVTM and CDR2 ANQGSEA. In DNA, the CDR3 is TGCAGCGTTGAGGGGTTCTCAGGGTTAAGTACGTATGAGCAGTACTTC. This translates into CSVEGFSGLSTYEQYF.

In this sample, this clone turned up once. The chain is built from TRBV5-5 and TRBJ2-3, with 11 bases matching TRBD1. The CDR3 covers 16 residues. Trimming removed 3 bases from V and 3 bases from J; junction bases left unmatched: 6. CDR1 is SGHKS, CDR2 YYEKEE, per germline (reference sequence). The CDR3 spells CASSSRRDRGTDTQYF. The CDR3 DNA follows: TGTGCCAGCAGCTCGCGGCGGGACAGGGGGACAGATACGCAGTATTTT.

V is TRBV3-1 (or the pseudogene TRBV3-2) and J is TRBJ2-1; a weak D match, TRBD2 (5 bases). Looked up from germline, CDR1 is LGHDT and CDR2 is YNNKEL (reference sequence). CDR3 length: 13 residues. The V gene lost 4 bases and the J gene lost 5 bases, with 9 bases spanning the gap. In nucleotides, the CDR3 is TGTGCCAGCAGCCGAGGACTGCACAATGAGCAGTTCTTC. Translated, it gives CASSRGLHNEQFF.

J is TRBJ2-7 and V is TRBV6-6, with TRBD2 as a possible D gene (5 bases). CDR1 and CDR2 from the germline V gene are MNHNY and SVGAGI (reference sequence). The CDR3 consists of 14 residues. V was clipped by 2 bases and J by 3 bases, with 11 bases between them. The CDR3 DNA follows: TGTGCCAGCAGTTACCAGGAAACTAGCTACGAGCAGTACTTC. It is translated as CASSYQETSYEQYF.

This chain joins TRBV29-1 and TRBJ2-1; D uncertain. V was trimmed by 2 bases and J by 5 bases, leaving 10 bases between them. Per germline, CDR1 SQVTM and CDR2 ANQGSEA. The CDR3 loop spans 13 amino acids. CDR3 sequence: CSVERSRDNEQFF. CDR3 sequence (DNA): TGCAGCGTTGAACGATCCCGCGACAATGAGCAGTTCTTC.